This T cell receptor (beta chain) was profiled in a study of T cells in Graves' hyperthyroidism and ophthalmopathy. What was amplified from RNA transcripts were TCR beta CDR3 regions. The study used the HTBI primer set for a first-round RT-PCR of the TCR CDR3. TCRdb fed the multiplex PCR reads into MiXCR, producing one record per CDR3 protein. The sample contains approximately 590,000 distinct CDR3 sequences, approximately 14% of which appear only once. This clonotype was found many times. This CDR3 is built from 16 residues. Trimming removed 4 bases from V and 2 bases from J, with 17 bases in between. Germline V CDR1 and CDR2: SGHTS, YDEGEE.

This clonotype was sampled from a woman aged 25 to 39 with Graves' hyperthyroidism. The specimen was blood. V gene TRBV5-8 combines with J gene TRBJ2-3; D gene ambiguous. The CDR3 loop is CASSVVGIRDTDTQYF. CDR3 in DNA: TGTGCCAGCAGCGTGGTAGGGATTAGGGACACAGATACGCAGTATTTT.